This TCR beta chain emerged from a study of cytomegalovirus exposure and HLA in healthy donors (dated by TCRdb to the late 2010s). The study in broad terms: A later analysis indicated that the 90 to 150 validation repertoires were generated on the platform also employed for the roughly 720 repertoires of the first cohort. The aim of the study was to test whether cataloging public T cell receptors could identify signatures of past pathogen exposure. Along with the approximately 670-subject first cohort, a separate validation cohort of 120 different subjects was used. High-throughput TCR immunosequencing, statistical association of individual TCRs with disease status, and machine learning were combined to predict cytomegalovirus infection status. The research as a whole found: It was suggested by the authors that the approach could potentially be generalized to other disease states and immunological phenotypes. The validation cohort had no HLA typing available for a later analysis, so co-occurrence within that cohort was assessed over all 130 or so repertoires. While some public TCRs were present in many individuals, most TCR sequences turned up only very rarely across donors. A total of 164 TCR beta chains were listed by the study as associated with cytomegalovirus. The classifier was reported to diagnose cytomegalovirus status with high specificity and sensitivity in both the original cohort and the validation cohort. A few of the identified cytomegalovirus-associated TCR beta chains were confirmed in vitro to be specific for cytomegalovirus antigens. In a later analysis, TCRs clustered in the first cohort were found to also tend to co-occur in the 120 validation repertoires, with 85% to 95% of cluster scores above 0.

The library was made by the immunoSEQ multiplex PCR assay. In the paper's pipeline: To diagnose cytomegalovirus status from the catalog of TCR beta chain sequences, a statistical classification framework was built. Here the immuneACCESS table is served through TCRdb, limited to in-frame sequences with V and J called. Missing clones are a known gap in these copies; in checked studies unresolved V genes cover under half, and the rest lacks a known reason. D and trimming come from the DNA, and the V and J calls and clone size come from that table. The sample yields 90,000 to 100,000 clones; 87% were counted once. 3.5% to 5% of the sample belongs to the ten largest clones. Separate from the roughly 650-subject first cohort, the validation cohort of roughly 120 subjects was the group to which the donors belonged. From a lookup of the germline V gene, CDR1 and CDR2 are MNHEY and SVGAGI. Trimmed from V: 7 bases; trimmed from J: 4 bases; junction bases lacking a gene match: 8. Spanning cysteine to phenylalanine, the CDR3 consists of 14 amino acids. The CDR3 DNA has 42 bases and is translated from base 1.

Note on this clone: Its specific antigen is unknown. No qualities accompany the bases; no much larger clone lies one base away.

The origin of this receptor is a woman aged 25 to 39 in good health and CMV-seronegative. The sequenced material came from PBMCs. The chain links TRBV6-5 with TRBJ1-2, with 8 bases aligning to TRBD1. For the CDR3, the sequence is CASKRTGTAYGYTF. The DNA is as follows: TGTGCCAGCAAAAGGACAGGGACCGCCTATGGCTACACCTTC.